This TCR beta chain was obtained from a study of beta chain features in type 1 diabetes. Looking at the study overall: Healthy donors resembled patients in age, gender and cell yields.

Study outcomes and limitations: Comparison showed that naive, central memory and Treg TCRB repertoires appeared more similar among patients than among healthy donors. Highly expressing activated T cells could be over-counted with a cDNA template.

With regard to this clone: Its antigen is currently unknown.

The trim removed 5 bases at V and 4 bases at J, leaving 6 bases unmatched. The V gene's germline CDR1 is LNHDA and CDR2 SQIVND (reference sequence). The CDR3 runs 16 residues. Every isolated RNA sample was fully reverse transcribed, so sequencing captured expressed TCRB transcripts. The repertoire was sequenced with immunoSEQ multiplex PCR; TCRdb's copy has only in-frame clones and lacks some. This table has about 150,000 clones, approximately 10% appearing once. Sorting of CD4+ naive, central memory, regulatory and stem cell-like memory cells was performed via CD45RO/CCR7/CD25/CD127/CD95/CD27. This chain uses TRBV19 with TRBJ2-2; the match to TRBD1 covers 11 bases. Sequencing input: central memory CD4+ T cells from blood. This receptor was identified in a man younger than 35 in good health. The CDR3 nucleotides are TGTGCCAGTAGTCCCCGGACAGGGGGCGGCACCGGGGAGCTGTTTTTT. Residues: CASSPRTGGGTGELFF.